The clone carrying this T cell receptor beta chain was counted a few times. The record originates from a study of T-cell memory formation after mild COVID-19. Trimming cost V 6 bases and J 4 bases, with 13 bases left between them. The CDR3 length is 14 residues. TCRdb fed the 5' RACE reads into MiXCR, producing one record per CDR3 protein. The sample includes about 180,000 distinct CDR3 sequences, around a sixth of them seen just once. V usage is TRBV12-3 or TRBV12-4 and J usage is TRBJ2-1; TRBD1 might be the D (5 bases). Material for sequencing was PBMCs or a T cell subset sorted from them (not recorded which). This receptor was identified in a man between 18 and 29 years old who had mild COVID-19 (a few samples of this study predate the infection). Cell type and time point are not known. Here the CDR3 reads CASRQQEQYNEQFF. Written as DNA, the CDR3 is TGTGCCAGCAGGCAACAGGAGCAGTACAATGAGCAGTTCTTC.